These 9 T cell receptor beta chains came from one sample sequenced in a study of human T cells and chemical hapten exposure. Stated time point: patch test 3, about 24 weeks after DPC sensitization. Treatment specified: therapeutic diphenylcyclopropenone sensitization with weekly scalp DPC. TCRdb analysed the RACE reads with MiXCR anew, one entry per CDR3 protein. This table holds roughly 89,000 distinct CDR3 sequences, 9.5% to 13% found once. Sequences were derived from whole blood, sampled in connection with sensitization to the hapten diphenylcyclopropenone (DPC). Receptor source: a young woman with alopecia areata. Some clones in this sample may be carry-over from other donors' samples.

This clonotype was recorded many times. The chain joins TRBV10-3 to TRBJ1-1; D is undetermined. V gave up 7 bases and J gave up 2 bases, with 14 bases separating them. This CDR3 has 14 amino acids. Germline assignment: CDR1 ENHRY and CDR2 SYGVKD. CDR3 coding DNA: TGTGCCATCAAACCGGGTTCGGGAAACACTGAAGCTTTCTTT. This gives the protein CAIKPGSGNTEAFF.

Many counts were recorded for this clonotype. The gene calls are TRBV4-1 and TRBJ1-1, with a tentative D call TRBD1 (5 bases). This CDR3 spans 15 amino acids. The germline V gene encodes CDR1 MGHRA and CDR2 YSYEKL. V lost 1 base to trimming and J lost 5 bases, with 14 bases between them. The CDR3 is CASSQGWRGTTEAFF. CDR3 nucleotide sequence: TGCGCCAGCAGCCAAGGATGGCGGGGGACGACTGAAGCTTTCTTT.

The chain is built from TRBV29-1 and TRBJ1-4; D is unclear. The germline gives CDR1 SQVTM, CDR2 ANQGSEA. The CDR3 covers 13 residues. Between the trimmed V and J ends, which lost 4 bases and 4 bases, there was a span of 10 bases. DNA of the CDR3: TGCAGCGTTGTGGGTCAGAATAATGAAAAACTGTTTTTT. This gives the protein CSVVGQNNEKLFF.

This clonotype was picked up many times. The CDR3 protein is CASSPGRGYTF. DNA for the CDR3: TGTGCCAGCAGTCCGGGGAGGGGCTACACCTTC. J is TRBJ1-2 and V is TRBV25-1; D not resolved. V shed 5 bases and J shed 8 bases, with 9 bases lying between them. CDR3 size: 11 residues. Germline-derived CDR1 and CDR2 are MGHDK and SYGVNS.

In this sample, this clonotype turned up a few times. The chain is built from TRBV7-6 and TRBJ2-1; tentative D call: TRBD2 (5 bases). The germline V gene encodes CDR1 SGHVS and CDR2 FNYEAQ. CDR3 length: 12 residues. V was shortened by 4 bases and J by 9 bases, with 10 bases between the two germline ends. The CDR3 nucleotides read TGTGCCAGCAGCTGGGAGAGTGTTGAGCAGTTCTTC. Its protein is CASSWESVEQFF. The complete variable domain, with remaining parts taken from reference TRBV7-6 and TRBJ2-1, reads GAGVSQSPRYKVTKRGQDVALRCDPISGHVSLYWYRQALGQGPEFLTYFNYEAQQDKSGLPNDRFSAERPEGSISTLTIQRTEQRDSAMYRCASSWESVEQFFGPGTRLTVL.

In this sample, this clonotype turned up many times. The genes are TRBV10-3 and TRBJ2-3; the match to TRBD2 covers 12 bases. The germline gives CDR1 ENHRY, CDR2 SYGVKD. The CDR3 consists of 15 residues. With V trimmed by 4 bases and J by 1 base, 0 bases remained unmatched. The CDR3 DNA follows: TGTGCCATCAGTGGACTAGCGGGAGGCACAGATACGCAGTATTTT. It codes for CAISGLAGGTDTQYF.

This rearrangement joins TRBV25-1 to TRBJ1-6; D is unresolved. CDR1 is MGHDK and CDR2 is SYGVNS in the germline V gene. This CDR3 has 15 residues. Between the trimmed V and J ends, which lost 1 base and 3 bases, there was a span of 7 bases. For the CDR3, the DNA is TGTGCCAGCAGTGAATGGTCCATCTATAATTCACCCCTCCACTTT. Amino acid sequence: CASSEWSIYNSPLHF.

V and J are TRBV6-5 and TRBJ2-2, with a possible D match to TRBD2 (5 bases). From germline, CDR1 is MNHEY and CDR2 SVGAGI. This CDR3 region has 14 residues. V gave up 6 bases and J gave up 8 bases, with 16 bases separating them. Here the CDR3 reads CASSLFLTGGELFF. As DNA, the CDR3 is TGTGCCAGCAGCCTTTTCCTTACGGGGGGGGAGCTGTTTTTT.

This clonotype has ten or more counts. This chain links TRBV9 with TRBJ1-4; D not resolved. The CDR3 length is 15 residues. Germline loops: CDR1 SGDLS, CDR2 YYNGEE. V lost 0 bases, J lost 5 bases, and 11 bases lay in between. The CDR3 spells CASSVATGPNEKLFF. The CDR3 DNA follows: TGTGCCAGCAGCGTAGCGACGGGCCCGAATGAAAAACTGTTTTTT.